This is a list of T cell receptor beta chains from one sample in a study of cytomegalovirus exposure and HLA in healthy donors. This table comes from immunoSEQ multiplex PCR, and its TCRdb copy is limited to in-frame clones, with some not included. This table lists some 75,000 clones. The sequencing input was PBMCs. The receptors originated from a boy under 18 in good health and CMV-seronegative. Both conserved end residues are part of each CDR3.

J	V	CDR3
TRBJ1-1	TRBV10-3	CAISESPLGAEAFF
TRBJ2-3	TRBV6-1	CASSDLAGGADTQYF
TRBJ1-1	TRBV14	CASSQITGGGTEAFF
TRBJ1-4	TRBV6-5	CASSYSGQNEKLFF
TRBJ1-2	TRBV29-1	CSVDGTGSGYTF
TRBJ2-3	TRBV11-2	CASSLDGTATSTDTQYF
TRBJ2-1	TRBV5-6	CASSGTSLNEQFF
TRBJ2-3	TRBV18	CASSPDRSTDTQYF
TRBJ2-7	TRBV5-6	CASSSYSGHLGGQYF
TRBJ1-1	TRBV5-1	CASSLEGAGGKGLKVTEAFF
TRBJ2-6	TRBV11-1	CASSFRTGGTGANVLTF
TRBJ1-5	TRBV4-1	CASSLGQGNQPQHF
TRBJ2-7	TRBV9	CASSAMGGQGAGEQYF
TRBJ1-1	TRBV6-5	CASIKGAGYTEAFF
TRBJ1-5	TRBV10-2	CASSESGRTQHF